The present TCR beta chain was sequenced within a study of T-cell memory formation after mild COVID-19. Findings and caveats of the study: Researchers report contracting CD4+ clones mostly in CM and EM, with CD8+ clones in EMRA. Later expanders leaned CD4+, whereas clones that contracted between day 15 and 85 were balanced CD4/CD8.

The germline V gene has CDR1 DFQATT and CDR2 SNEGSKA (reference sequence). The V and J ends lost 5 bases and 4 bases respectively, with 12 bases between them. The CDR3 is 12 residues long. A 5'RACE reaction primed in the constant segment made cDNA libraries of TCR alpha and TCR beta, and these carried sample barcodes and UMIs. MiXCR was run by TCRdb on the 5' RACE reads, yielding one entry per CDR3 protein. The sample has roughly 400,000 distinct CDR3 sequences; approximately 24% are singletons. This clonotype has only a few counts. Its matching antigen is unknown. The rearrangement joins TRBV20-1 to TRBJ2-7; no clear D gene. This receptor was identified in an adult woman who had mild COVID-19 (a few samples of this study predate the infection). Cell type and time point are not known. The sample was PBMCs or a T cell subset sorted from them (not recorded which). The CDR3 DNA follows: TGCAGTGCTGCAACCCGACGTTACGAGCAGTACTTC. Translating it yields CSAATRRYEQYF.